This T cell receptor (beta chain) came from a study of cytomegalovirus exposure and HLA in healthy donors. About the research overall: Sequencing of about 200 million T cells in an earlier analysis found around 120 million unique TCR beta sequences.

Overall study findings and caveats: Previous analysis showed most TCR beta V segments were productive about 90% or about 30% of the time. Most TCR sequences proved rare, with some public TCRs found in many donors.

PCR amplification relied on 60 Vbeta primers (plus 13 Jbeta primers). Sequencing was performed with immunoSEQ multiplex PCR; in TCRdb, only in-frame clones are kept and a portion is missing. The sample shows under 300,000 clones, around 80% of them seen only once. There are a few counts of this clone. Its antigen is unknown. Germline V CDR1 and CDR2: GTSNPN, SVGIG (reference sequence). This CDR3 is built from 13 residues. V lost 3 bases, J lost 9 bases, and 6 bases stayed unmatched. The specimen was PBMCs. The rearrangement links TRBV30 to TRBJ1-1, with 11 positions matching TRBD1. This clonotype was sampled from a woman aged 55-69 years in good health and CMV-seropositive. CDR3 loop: CAWRLGQGEKAFF. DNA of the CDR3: TGTGCCTGGAGGTTGGGACAGGGGGAAAAAGCTTTCTTT.